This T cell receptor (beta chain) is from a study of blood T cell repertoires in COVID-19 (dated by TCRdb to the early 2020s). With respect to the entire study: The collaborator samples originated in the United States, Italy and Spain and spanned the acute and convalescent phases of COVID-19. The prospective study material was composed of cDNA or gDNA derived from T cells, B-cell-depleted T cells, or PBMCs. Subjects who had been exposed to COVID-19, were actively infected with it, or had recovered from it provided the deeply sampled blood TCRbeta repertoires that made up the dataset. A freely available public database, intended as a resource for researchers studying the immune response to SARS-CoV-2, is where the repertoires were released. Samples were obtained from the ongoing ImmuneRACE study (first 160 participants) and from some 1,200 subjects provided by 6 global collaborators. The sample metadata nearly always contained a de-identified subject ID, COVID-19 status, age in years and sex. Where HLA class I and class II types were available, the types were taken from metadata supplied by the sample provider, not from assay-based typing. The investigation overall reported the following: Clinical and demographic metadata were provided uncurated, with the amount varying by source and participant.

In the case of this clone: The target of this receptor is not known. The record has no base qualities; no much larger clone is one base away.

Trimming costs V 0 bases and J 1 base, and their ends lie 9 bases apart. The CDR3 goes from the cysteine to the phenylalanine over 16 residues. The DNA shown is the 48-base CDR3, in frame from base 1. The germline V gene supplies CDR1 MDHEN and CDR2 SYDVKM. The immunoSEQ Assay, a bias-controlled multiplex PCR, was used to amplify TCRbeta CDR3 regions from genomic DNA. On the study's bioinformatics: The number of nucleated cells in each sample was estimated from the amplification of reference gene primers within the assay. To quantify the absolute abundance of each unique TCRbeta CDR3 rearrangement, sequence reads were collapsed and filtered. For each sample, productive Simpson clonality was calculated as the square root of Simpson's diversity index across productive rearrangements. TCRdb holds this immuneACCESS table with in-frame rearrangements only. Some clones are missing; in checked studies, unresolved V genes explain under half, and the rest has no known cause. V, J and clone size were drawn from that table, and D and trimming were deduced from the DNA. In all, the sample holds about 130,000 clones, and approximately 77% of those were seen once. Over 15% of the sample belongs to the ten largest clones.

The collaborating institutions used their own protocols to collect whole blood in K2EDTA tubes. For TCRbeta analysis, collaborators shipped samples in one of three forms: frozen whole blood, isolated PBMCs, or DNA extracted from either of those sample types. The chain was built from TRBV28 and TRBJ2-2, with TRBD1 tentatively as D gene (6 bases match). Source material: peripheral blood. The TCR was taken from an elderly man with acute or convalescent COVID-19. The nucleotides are TGTGCCAGCAGTTTATGGGACAGAAGGAACACCGGGGAGCTGTTTTTT. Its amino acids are CASSLWDRRNTGELFF.